The rows below give T cell receptor beta chains drawn from one sample of a study of T cell clonotyping in hematopoietic cell transplantation. Generated by immunoSEQ multiplex PCR, the TCRdb table keeps only in-frame clones and is missing some. The table records approximately 44,000 clones, 85% to 95% of them present only once. The source material was peripheral blood mononuclear cells. The receptors were sampled from a woman aged 45-65 years in good health. Some clones in this sample may be carry-over from other donors' samples. Both conserved end residues are part of each CDR3. The D gene is left open where the match is weak. Rows give clone size only sometimes, using once, few, many, or a class for an expanded clone.

j_call v_call d_call clone_size cdr3_nt cdr3_aa
TRBJ1-4 TRBV30 . . TGTGCCTGGAGTGTAGAAGGGGGGGTGACTAATGAAAAACTGTTTTTT CAWSVEGGVTNEKLFF
TRBJ2-3 TRBV5-1 . . TGCGCCAGCAGCCTAGGACAGTTCTTTGGAGATACGCAGTATTTT CASSLGQFFGDTQYF
TRBJ2-7 TRBV10-3 . . TGTGCCATCAGCCGACTAGATGCCGAGCAGTACTTC CAISRLDAEQYF
TRBJ1-6 TRBV5-1 . . TGCGCCAGCAGCTTGTCGGGACTGAAAAATTCACCCCTCCACTTT CASSLSGLKNSPLHF
TRBJ1-3 TRBV10-3 . . TGTGCCATCACAGGACAGTTATCCTCTGGAAACACCATATATTTT CAITGQLSSGNTIYF
TRBJ1-1 TRBV14 . . TGTGCCAGCAGCCAAGATAGGGGCAGGGTGAACACTGAAGCTTTCTTT CASSQDRGRVNTEAFF
TRBJ1-5 TRBV2 . . TGTGCCAGCACCCAGGGCCTCAATCAGCCCCAGCATTTT CASTQGLNQPQHF
TRBJ1-2 TRBV28 TRBD1 . TGTGCCAGCAGTCCGGGGACAGACTATGGCTACACCTTC CASSPGTDYGYTF
TRBJ2-1 TRBV5-1 TRBD2 . TGCGCCAGCAGCTTGACGGGGGGGCAAAATGAGCAGTTCTTC CASSLTGGQNEQFF
TRBJ1-2 TRBV19 TRBD1 . TGTGCCAGTAGGGACAGGGGAAGGAATGGCTACACCTTC CASRDRGRNGYTF
TRBJ1-1 TRBV5-1 . . TGCGCCAGCAGACTCGGACAGAGCATGAACACTGAAGCTTTCTTT CASRLGQSMNTEAFF
TRBJ1-1 TRBV6-5 TRBD1 . TGTGCCAGCAGGACCCACAGGGGGCCTTACACTGAAGCTTTCTTT CASRTHRGPYTEAFF
TRBJ1-4 TRBV2 TRBD1 . TGTGCCAGCAGCGAGCAGGGGGCAACTAATGAAAAACTGTTTTTT CASSEQGATNEKLFF
TRBJ1-2 TRBV6-6 TRBD1 . TGTGCCAGCAGAGAGACAGGGCCCGACTATGGCTACACCTTC CASRETGPDYGYTF
TRBJ1-5 TRBV19 . . TGTGCCAGTAGTATAGATCGTGGCGGCCCGTATCAGCCCCAGCATTTT CASSIDRGGPYQPQHF
TRBJ2-2 TRBV7-2 . . TGTGCCAGCAGCTTACTAAGATCGGACACCGGGGAGCTGTTTTTT CASSLLRSDTGELFF
TRBJ2-2 TRBV6-5 . . TGTGCCAGCATTCGGGCAGGTTTCATCGGGGAGCTGTTTTTT CASIRAGFIGELFF
TRBJ1-1 TRBV5-6 TRBD1 . TGTGCCAGCAGCCAAGGACAGGTCCCTGAAGCTTTCTTT CASSQGQVPEAFF
TRBJ2-7 TRBV4-2 . . TGTGCCAGCAGGTTAATGTGGGCAGGAACCTACGAGCAGTACTTC CASRLMWAGTYEQYF
TRBJ1-1 TRBV5-1 . . TGCGCCAGCAGCTTGGCCCCGGGGAACACTGAAGCTTTCTTT CASSLAPGNTEAFF
TRBJ1-5 TRBV7-2 TRBD1 once TGTGCCAGCAGCTGGGGGACAGAGAATCAGCCCCAGCATTTT CASSWGTENQPQHF
TRBJ1-2 TRBV5-6 . . TGTGCCACAACGGACAGAAACTATGGCTACACCTTC CATTDRNYGYTF
TRBJ2-7 TRBV25-1 . . TGTGCCAGCAGTGGGACCTACGAGCAGTACTTC CASSGTYEQYF
TRBJ1-1 TRBV25-1 . . TGTGCCAGCACTTTGGCCGGCTACACTGAAGCTTTCTTT CASTLAGYTEAFF
TRBJ2-2 TRBV7-2 TRBD2 . TGTGCCAGCAGCCGACTAGCGGGGAACACCGGGGAGCTGTTTTTT CASSRLAGNTGELFF
TRBJ1-2 TRBV5-6 . . TGTGCCAGCAGCTTGGGGTTAGCAATTCCCCACTATGGCTACACCTTC CASSLGLAIPHYGYTF
TRBJ2-1 TRBV7-8 . . TGTGCCAGCAGCTCCTATCAACCGGGAGAGCAGTTCTTC CASSSYQPGEQFF
TRBJ2-7 TRBV7-6 . . TGTGCCAGCAGCTTAGATCAGGGCCGCGAGCAGTACTTC CASSLDQGREQYF
TRBJ2-1 TRBV7-2 TRBD2 . TGTGCCAGCAGTAGTAGCGGGGAGTCGGGAAATGAGCAGTTCTTC CASSSSGESGNEQFF
TRBJ1-5 TRBV9 TRBD1 . TGTGCCAGCAGCCCCGGACAGGGCCAGAGGCCCCAGCATTTT CASSPGQGQRPQHF
TRBJ2-3 TRBV5-4 TRBD2 . TGTGCCAGCAGCTTGGATAGCGGGGGTACAGATACGCAGTATTTT CASSLDSGGTDTQYF
TRBJ1-6 TRBV19 TRBD1 once TGTGCCAGTAGTACAGTTCCGGGACAGAGGCTTAATTCACCCCTCCACTTT CASSTVPGQRLNSPLHF
TRBJ2-5 TRBV5-1 TRBD2 . TGCGCCAGCAGCCCCACTAGCGGGCAAGAGACCCAGTACTTC CASSPTSGQETQYF
TRBJ2-1 TRBV4-3 . once TGCGCCAGCAGCCAAGAGCGAGCTTCGGATGAGCAGTTCTTC CASSQERASDEQFF
TRBJ1-1 TRBV9 . . TGTGCCAGCAGCCAGCCTACGGGAGGCAGTGGCACTGAAGCTTTCTTT CASSQPTGGSGTEAFF
TRBJ2-3 TRBV7-2 . . TGTGCCAGCAGCTTGCGGGTCTCGCGAGGGGGAGATACGCAGTATTTT CASSLRVSRGGDTQYF
TRBJ1-2 TRBV2 TRBD1 once TGTGCCAGCAGTGGCGACAGGGTGAGCCCATACACCTTC CASSGDRVSPYTF
TRBJ2-2 TRBV7-2 . . TGTGCCAGCAGCTTCACCCGCACAGCGAACACCGGGGAGCTGTTTTTT CASSFTRTANTGELFF
TRBJ2-7 TRBV19 TRBD2 once TGTGCCAGTAGTGTTGGACTAGCGGGGGACGGCGGGGAGCAGTACTTC CASSVGLAGDGGEQYF
TRBJ2-7 TRBV7-2 TRBD1 . TGTGCCAGCAGCTTACAGGGGGCGAGCTCCTACGAGCAGTACTTC CASSLQGASSYEQYF
TRBJ1-3 TRBV9 . . TGTGCCAGCAGCGTAGTGCCAGGGCCCGACTCTGGAAACACCATATATTTT CASSVVPGPDSGNTIYF
TRBJ1-3 TRBV9 . . TGTGCCAGCAGCGTAACAGGGAGCTCTGGAAACACCATATATTTT CASSVTGSSGNTIYF
TRBJ2-3 TRBV5-8 . . TGTGCCAGCAGCTCGGGACGAAGGACAGATACGCAGTATTTT CASSSGRRTDTQYF
TRBJ2-5 TRBV19 . . TGTGCCAGTAGTGATTCCCTGGGGGAGACCCAGTACTTC CASSDSLGETQYF
TRBJ2-7 TRBV29-1 . . TGCAGCGTTGGGGACCGTCAATTCGAGCAGTACTTC CSVGDRQFEQYF
TRBJ1-4 TRBV9 TRBD1 . TGTGCCAGCAGCTCGGGACAGACTAATGAAAAACTGTTTTTT CASSSGQTNEKLFF
TRBJ1-4 TRBV6-6 TRBD1 . TGTGCCAGCAGGGGGACAGGCGGGAATGAAAAACTGTTTTTT CASRGTGGNEKLFF
TRBJ1-2 TRBV19 . . TGTGCCAGTAGTATAGCCCAACGTCCTTATGGCTACACCTTC CASSIAQRPYGYTF
TRBJ1-2 TRBV29-1 . . TGCAGCGTATCGGACTCCGCCTATGGCTACACCTTC CSVSDSAYGYTF